The 26 T cell receptor beta chains below all came from one sample that was sequenced in a study of T cell responses to AZD1222 COVID-19 vaccine. Produced via immunoSEQ multiplex PCR; TCRdb's table is partial and in-frame only. The sample yields 250,000 or so clones, 93% seen once. Sequences were derived from peripheral blood, sampled on day 0 of AZD1222 vaccination. These receptors were obtained from an adult in good health.

Only one count was recorded for this clone. J is TRBJ2-1 and V is TRBV4-3, with a tentative D call TRBD2 (5 bases). V lost 0 bases, J lost 6 bases, and 12 bases lay in between. This CDR3 contains 15 residues. From germline, CDR1 is LGHNA and CDR2 YSLEER. The CDR3 DNA sequence: TGCGCCAGCAGCCAAGAGGAGGTCCCGGGCAATGAGCAGTTCTTC. This codes for CASSQEEVPGNEQFF.

The CDR3: CTPFAEAFF. The CDR3 DNA follows: TGCACCCCCTTCGCTGAAGCTTTCTTT. The chain couples TRBV20-1 to TRBJ1-1; no definite D call. Germline CDR1 reads DFQATT; CDR2 reads SNEGSKA (reference sequence). This CDR3 contains 9 residues.

This sequence joins TRBV7-8 and TRBJ1-2, with TRBD1 matching over 8 bases. V was pared by 7 bases and J by 3 bases, with 7 bases of the junction left unmatched. The germline gives CDR1 SGHVS, CDR2 FQNEAQ. The CDR3 covers 14 residues. Here the CDR3 reads CASKRGQGHYGYTF. The CDR3 coding sequence is TGTGCCAGCAAGCGCGGACAGGGACACTATGGCTACACCTTC.

The CDR3 sequence is CASSLASHPSNSPLHF. As DNA, the CDR3 is TGTGCCAGCAGCTTAGCCTCCCACCCCAGTAATTCACCCCTCCACTTT. This chain uses TRBV7-8 with TRBJ1-6; no clear D. Trimming took 0 bases from V and 6 from J, leaving 12 bases between them. This CDR3 is built from 16 residues. In germline, CDR1 is SGHVS, CDR2 FQNEAQ.

The chain employs TRBV11-3 and TRBJ2-7, with no clear D. The CDR3 loop spans 13 amino acids. Trimming left V 4 bases short and J 6 bases short, with 13 bases between. In germline, CDR1 is SGHNT, CDR2 YENEEA. The DNA of the CDR3 is TGTGCCAGCAGCTATATAACCGGGCGCGAGCAGTACTTC. Translating it yields CASSYITGREQYF.

CDR3 loop: CATSDPGTGESGELFF. DNA of the CDR3: TGTGCCACCAGTGATCCCGGGACAGGGGAATCCGGGGAGCTGTTTTTT. The chain couples TRBV24-1 to TRBJ2-2, with 10 bases matching TRBD1. V shed 3 bases, J shed 6 bases, and the junction held 6 bases outside the gene matches. The germline V gene has CDR1 KGHDR and CDR2 SFDVKD. This CDR3 is 16 amino acids long.

The count of this clone is one. The chain carries TRBV28 and TRBJ2-1; D may correspond to TRBD1 or TRBD2 (6 bases each). The CDR3 covers 15 residues. V was shortened by 1 base and J by 8 bases, with 15 bases between the two germline ends. Germline V gene sequence: CDR1 MDHEN, CDR2 SYDVKM. CDR3 sequence: CASSLLSVGGDEQFF. The CDR3 nucleotides read TGTGCCAGCAGTTTATTATCGGTCGGGGGCGATGAGCAGTTCTTC.

The chain is built from TRBV5-4 and TRBJ2-1; TRBD1 might be the D (5 bases). V lost 0 bases to trimming and J lost 6 bases, with 10 bases between them. The CDR3 spans 14 residues. CDR1 is SGHNT and CDR2 is YYREEE in the germline V gene (reference sequence). CDR3 sequence: CASSLGGPINEQFF. In DNA form, the CDR3 reads TGTGCCAGCAGCTTGGGGGGCCCGATCAATGAGCAGTTCTTC. Drawing the rest from reference TRBV5-4 and TRBJ2-1, the complete variable domain is ETGVTQSPTHLIKTRGQQVTLRCSSQSGHNTVSWYQQALGQGPQFIFQYYREEENGRGNFPPRFSGLQFPNYSSELNVNALELDDSALYLCASSLGGPINEQFFGPGTRLTVL.

The gene calls are TRBV4-1 and TRBJ1-1, with D unclear. The V gene's germline CDR1 is MGHRA and CDR2 YSYEKL. V gave up 0 bases and J gave up 10 bases, with 21 bases separating them. This CDR3 spans 16 amino acids. The CDR3 DNA reads TGCGCCAGCAGCCAAGATCTGGGCAGCTATGCCCCGGGAGCTTTCTTT. This translates into CASSQDLGSYAPGAFF.

This clone was counted a single time. This chain joins TRBV5-4 and TRBJ2-7, with 10 bases lining up with TRBD2. The CDR3 has 15 amino acids. Germline CDR1 is SGHNT and CDR2 is YYREEE (reference sequence). V lost 4 bases to trimming and J lost 2 bases; unmatched junction nucleotides: 6. The CDR3 here is CASSPRTSGTYEQYF. The CDR3 DNA is TGTGCCAGCAGCCCCCGGACTAGCGGAACCTACGAGCAGTACTTC.

The chain is built from TRBV7-9 and TRBJ1-1; D uncertain. The germline V gene encodes CDR1 SEHNR and CDR2 FQNEAQ (reference sequence). Between the trimmed V and J ends, which lost 4 bases and 1 base, there was a span of 13 bases. CDR3 length equals 15 residues. This CDR3 reads CASSYHVRGNTEAFF. Here the CDR3 DNA reads TGTGCCAGCAGCTACCATGTTAGAGGGAACACTGAAGCTTTCTTT.

This clone turned up a few times. The chain carries TRBV12-3 or TRBV12-4 and TRBJ1-5; 7 positions agree with TRBD1. J lost 2 bases, V lost 6 bases, and 1 base had no gene match. This CDR3 is built from 13 residues. The CDR3 is CASRGQGNQPQHF. Here the CDR3 DNA reads TGTGCCAGCAGAGGACAGGGCAATCAGCCCCAGCATTTT.

The gene calls are TRBV21-1 and TRBJ2-7. TRBV21-1 corresponds to a pseudogene. The CDR3 sequence is 10 residues long. Written as DNA, the CDR3 is TGTGCCAGCACCCGTGGCGAGCAGTACTTC. Residues: CASTRGEQYF.

In DNA form, the CDR3 reads TGTGCCAGCAGCTTCAATACGATGAACACTGAAGCTTTCTTT. Its protein product is CASSFNTMNTEAFF. The chain joins TRBV5-6 to TRBJ1-1; no definite D call. Germline-derived CDR1 and CDR2 are SGHDT and YYEEEE. The CDR3 consists of 14 residues. Trimming took off 2 bases at V and 0 bases at J, with 8 bases between the two ends. The full variable domain, completed using reference TRBV5-6 and TRBJ1-1, is DAGVTQSPTHLIKTRGQQVTLRCSPKSGHDTVSWYQQALGQGPQFIFQYYEEEERQRGNFPDRFSGHQFPNYSSELNVNALLLGDSALYLCASSFNTMNTEAFFGQGTRLTVV.

The chain recombines TRBV6-5 with TRBJ2-2; D gene ambiguous. The V gene's germline CDR1 is MNHEY and CDR2 SVGAGI. Trimming left V 2 bases short and J 4 bases short, with 5 bases between. There are 13 residues in the CDR3. CDR3 region: CASSYSSTGELFF. DNA for the CDR3: TGTGCCAGCAGTTACAGTAGCACCGGGGAGCTGTTTTTT.

This chain links TRBV19 with TRBJ2-7; TRBD1 matches 7 bases. With 10 bases clipped from V and 3 bases from J, the junction kept 12 bases outside the gene matches. Germline CDR1 is LNHDA and CDR2 is SQIVND (reference sequence). This CDR3 spans 14 amino acids. The CDR3 nucleotides read TGTGCCACCCGGGACAGACCTGGGAACTACGAGCAGTACTTC. It yields the protein CATRDRPGNYEQYF.

V is TRBV6-6 and J is TRBJ2-5; possible D gene TRBD2, 5 bases. V was pared by 7 bases and J by 5 bases, with 11 bases between. The CDR3 totals 12 residues. CDR1 is MNHNY and CDR2 is SVGAGI in the germline V gene (reference sequence). The CDR3 sequence is CASTSGVETQYF. CDR3 bases: TGTGCCAGCACATCCGGGGTGGAGACCCAGTACTTC.

The CDR3 DNA reads TGCGCCAGCAGCTTGGGGAGGGAGCAGTCTAGCTCCTACAATGAGCAGTTCTTC. It is translated as CASSLGREQSSSYNEQFF. The chain has TRBV5-1 and TRBJ2-1; D perhaps matches TRBD2 (6 bases). The germline gives CDR1 SGHRS, CDR2 YFSETQ. The CDR3 covers 18 residues. Trimming removed 0 bases at V and 0 bases at J, with 16 bases between.

This rearrangement joins TRBV5-1 to TRBJ1-5; D gene uncertain. Germline lookup yields CDR1 SGHRS and CDR2 YFSETQ. The CDR3 has 15 amino acids. Trimming pared 1 base from V and 6 bases from J, leaving 14 bases between. In DNA, the CDR3 is TGCGCCAGCAGCTTGACCCCGGGGATGAGTCAGCCCCAGCATTTT. Translating gives CASSLTPGMSQPQHF.

The rearrangement joins TRBV6-5 to TRBJ2-7; TRBD2 aligns across 8 bases. V lost 0 bases, J lost 4 bases, and 5 bases stayed unmatched. CDR1 and CDR2 from the germline V gene are MNHEY and SVGAGI. This CDR3 is built from 15 residues. The CDR3 spells CASSYSAGGRYEQYF. The CDR3 DNA is TGTGCCAGCAGTTACTCGGCGGGAGGAAGGTACGAGCAGTACTTC.

Notes on this clone: The sample has other DNA sequences that encode this CDR3 too. J is TRBJ2-7 and V is TRBV15; D is uncertain. The V gene's germline CDR1 is LNHNV and CDR2 YYDKDF (reference sequence). Trimming took 1 base from V and 0 from J, leaving 7 bases between them. The CDR3 contains 14 residues. The chain's CDR3 is CATSRGGDSYEQYF. CDR3 DNA sequence: TGTGCCACCAGCAGAGGGGGTGACTCCTACGAGCAGTACTTC.

This chain uses TRBV7-9 with TRBJ2-2, with unresolved D. The germline V and J ends were trimmed by 6 bases and 6 bases, with 17 bases remaining between them. Germline CDR1 is SEHNR and CDR2 is FQNEAQ (reference sequence). The CDR3 extends over 15 amino acids. The CDR3 region has the DNA TGTGCCAGCAGTACGGTCTCGTTGGTACCCGGGGAGCTGTTTTTT. The encoded protein is CASSTVSLVPGELFF.

In its sample, this clone was seen once. The chain has TRBV7-2 and TRBJ2-1; 13 bases match TRBD2. The ends lost 5 bases at V and 5 bases at J; junction bases unmatched: 3. CDR1 is SGHTA, CDR2 FQGNSA, per germline. The CDR3 runs to 15 residues. Written as DNA, the CDR3 is TGTGCCAGCAGCCGGACTAGCGGGAGCGACAATGAGCAGTTCTTC. Protein: CASSRTSGSDNEQFF. Together with reference TRBV7-2 and TRBJ2-1, the CDR3 gives the full variable domain: GAGVSQSPSNKVTEKGKDVELRCDPISGHTALYWYRQSLGQGLEFLIYFQGNSAPDKSGLPSDRFSAERTGGSVSTLTIQRTQQEDSAVYLCASSRTSGSDNEQFFGPGTRLTVL.

The chain links TRBV7-2 to TRBJ2-1; no reliable D call. Germline-derived CDR1 and CDR2 are SGHTA and FQGNSA. Trimming took off 4 bases at V and 8 bases at J, with 12 bases between the two ends. The CDR3 is 13 residues long. CDR3 nucleotide sequence: TGTGCCAGCAGCTATACCGTGAAGGATGAGCAGTTCTTC. Its translation: CASSYTVKDEQFF.

The rearrangement uses TRBV6-2 or TRBV6-3 and TRBJ2-7, with 13 bases aligning to TRBD2. CDR1 MNHEY and CDR2 SVGEGT come from the germline V gene. Unmatched junction bases numbered 15, after V lost 2 bases and J lost 2 bases. This CDR3 has 20 residues. CDR3 region: CASSYLSPGTSGINPYEQYF. The CDR3, as DNA: TGTGCCAGCAGTTACCTCAGTCCCGGGACTAGCGGGATCAATCCCTACGAGCAGTACTTC.

This sequence joins TRBV24-1 and TRBJ2-2; perhaps TRBD2 as D (6 bases). The length of the CDR3 is 15 residues. Germline CDR1 is KGHDR and CDR2 is SFDVKD. The V end was cut by 6 bases, the J end by 3 bases, with 13 bases between. The chain's CDR3 is CATSNGGPHTGELFF. The CDR3 nucleotides read TGTGCCACCAGTAACGGAGGGCCCCACACCGGGGAGCTGTTTTTT.